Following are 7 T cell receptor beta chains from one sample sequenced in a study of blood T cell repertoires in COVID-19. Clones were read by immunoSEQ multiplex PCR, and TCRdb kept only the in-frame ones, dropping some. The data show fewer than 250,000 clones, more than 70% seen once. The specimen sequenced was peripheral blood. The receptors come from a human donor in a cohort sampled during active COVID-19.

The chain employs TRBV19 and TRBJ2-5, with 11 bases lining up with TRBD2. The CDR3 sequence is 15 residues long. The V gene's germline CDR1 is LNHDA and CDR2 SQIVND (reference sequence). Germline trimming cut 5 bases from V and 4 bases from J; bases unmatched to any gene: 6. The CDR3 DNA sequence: TGTGCCAGTAGTCGGCTAGCGGGGGGACGAGAGACCCAGTACTTC. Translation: CASSRLAGGRETQYF.

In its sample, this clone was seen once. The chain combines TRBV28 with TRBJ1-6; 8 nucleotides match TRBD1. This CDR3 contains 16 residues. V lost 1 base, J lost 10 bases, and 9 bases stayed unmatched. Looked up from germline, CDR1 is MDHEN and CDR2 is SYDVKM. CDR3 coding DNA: TGTGCCAGCAGTTTATACCCCGGACAGGGAAACTCACCCCTCCACTTT. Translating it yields CASSLYPGQGNSPLHF.

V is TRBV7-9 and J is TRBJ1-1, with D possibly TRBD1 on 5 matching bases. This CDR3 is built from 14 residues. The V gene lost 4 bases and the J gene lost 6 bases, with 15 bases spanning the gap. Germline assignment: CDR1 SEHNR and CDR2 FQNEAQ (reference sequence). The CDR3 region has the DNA TGTGCCAGCAGCTATCAGACCGGGGGGGCTGAAGCTTTCTTT. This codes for CASSYQTGGAEAFF.

This chain's CDR3 is CASSLLPGQANTEAFF. The CDR3 DNA reads as TGTGCCAGCAGCTTGCTCCCGGGACAGGCGAACACTGAAGCTTTCTTT. The chain is built from TRBV5-8 and TRBJ1-1, with 8 nucleotides matching TRBD1. With V trimmed by 1 base and J by 1 base, 6 bases remained unmatched. Germline CDR1 is SGHTS and CDR2 is YDEGEE. The CDR3 is made up of 16 amino acids.

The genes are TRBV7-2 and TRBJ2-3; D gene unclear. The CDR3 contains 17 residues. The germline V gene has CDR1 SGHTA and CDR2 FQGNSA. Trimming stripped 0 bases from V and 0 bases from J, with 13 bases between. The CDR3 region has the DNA TGTGCCAGCAGCTTAGCGGCGGCGACGACTAGCACAGATACGCAGTATTTT. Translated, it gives CASSLAAATTSTDTQYF.

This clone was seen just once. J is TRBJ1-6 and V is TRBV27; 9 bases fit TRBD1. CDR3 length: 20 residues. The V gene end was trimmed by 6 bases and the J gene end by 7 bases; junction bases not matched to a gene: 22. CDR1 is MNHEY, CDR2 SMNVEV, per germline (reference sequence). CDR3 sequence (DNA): TGTGCCAGCAGGGTGACCGGGACAGGGCGTGCGGGTTTTGGGAATTCACCCCTCCACTTT. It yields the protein CASRVTGTGRAGFGNSPLHF.

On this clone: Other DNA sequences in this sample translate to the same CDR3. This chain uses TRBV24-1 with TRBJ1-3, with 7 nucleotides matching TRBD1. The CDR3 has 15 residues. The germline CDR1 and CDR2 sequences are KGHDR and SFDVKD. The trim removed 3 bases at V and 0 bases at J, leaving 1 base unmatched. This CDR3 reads CATSDGDSSGNTIYF. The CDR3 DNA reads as TGTGCCACCAGTGATGGGGACAGCTCTGGAAACACCATATATTTT.